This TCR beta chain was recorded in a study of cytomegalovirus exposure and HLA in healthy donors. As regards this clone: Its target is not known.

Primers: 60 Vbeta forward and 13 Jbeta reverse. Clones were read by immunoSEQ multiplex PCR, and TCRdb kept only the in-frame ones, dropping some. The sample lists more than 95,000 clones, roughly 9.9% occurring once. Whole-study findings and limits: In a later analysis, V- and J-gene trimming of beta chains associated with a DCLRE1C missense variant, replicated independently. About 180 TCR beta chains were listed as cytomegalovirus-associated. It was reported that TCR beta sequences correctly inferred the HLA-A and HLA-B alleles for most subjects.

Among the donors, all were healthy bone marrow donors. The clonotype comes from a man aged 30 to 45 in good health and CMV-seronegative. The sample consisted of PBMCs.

Here the CDR3 reads CASSYNTNEQFF. CDR3 nucleotide sequence: TGTGCCAGCAGTTACAACACCAATGAGCAGTTCTTC. The chain uses TRBV6-6 and TRBJ2-1; D gene uncertain. CDR3 length equals 12 residues. The germline gives CDR1 MNHNY, CDR2 SVGAGI (reference sequence). The V and J ends lost 2 bases and 6 bases respectively, with 5 bases between them.